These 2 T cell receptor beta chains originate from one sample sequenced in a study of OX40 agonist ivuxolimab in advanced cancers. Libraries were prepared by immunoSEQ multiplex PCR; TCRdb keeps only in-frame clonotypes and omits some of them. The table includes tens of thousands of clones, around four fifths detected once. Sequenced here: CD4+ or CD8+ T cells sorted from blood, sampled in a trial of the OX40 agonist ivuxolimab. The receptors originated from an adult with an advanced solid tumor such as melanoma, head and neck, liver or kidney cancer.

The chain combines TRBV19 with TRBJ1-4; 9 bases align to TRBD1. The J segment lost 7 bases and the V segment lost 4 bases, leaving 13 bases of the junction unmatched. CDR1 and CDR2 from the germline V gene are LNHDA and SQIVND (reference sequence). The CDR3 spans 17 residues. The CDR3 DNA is TGTGCCAGTAGTACGCAGACAGGGGGAATCGGATCTGAAAAACTGTTTTTT. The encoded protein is CASSTQTGGIGSEKLFF.

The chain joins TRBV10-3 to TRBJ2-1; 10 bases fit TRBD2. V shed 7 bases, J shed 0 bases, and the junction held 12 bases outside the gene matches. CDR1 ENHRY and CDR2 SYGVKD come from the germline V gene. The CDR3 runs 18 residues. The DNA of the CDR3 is TGTGCCATCATTCAGCTAGCGGGGGCGCCGAGCTCCTACAATGAGCAGTTCTTC. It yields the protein CAIIQLAGAPSSYNEQFF.